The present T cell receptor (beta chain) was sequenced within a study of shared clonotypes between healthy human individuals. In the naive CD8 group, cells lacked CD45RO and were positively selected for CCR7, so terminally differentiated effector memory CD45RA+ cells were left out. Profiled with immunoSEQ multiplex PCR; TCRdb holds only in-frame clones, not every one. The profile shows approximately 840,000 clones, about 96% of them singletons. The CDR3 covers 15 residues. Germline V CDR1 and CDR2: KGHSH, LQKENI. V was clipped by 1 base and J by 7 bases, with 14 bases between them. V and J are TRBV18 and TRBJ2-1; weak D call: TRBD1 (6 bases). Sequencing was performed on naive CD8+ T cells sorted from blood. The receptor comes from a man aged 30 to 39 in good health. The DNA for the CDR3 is TGTGCCAGCTCACCACAAGTCCTCCAGGGGAATGAGCAGTTCTTC. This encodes CASSPQVLQGNEQFF.